A selection of T cell receptor beta chains follows, all from one sample in a study of blood T cell repertoires in COVID-19. Assay: immunoSEQ multiplex PCR; the TCRdb copy retains only in-frame clones and omits some. Seen here are 150,000 to 200,000 clones, approximately 83% observed once, and the top ten hold under 2.5%. The sequencing sample was made of peripheral blood. The receptors were sampled from a woman at least 80 years old with acute or convalescent COVID-19. The CDR3 runs from the conserved cysteine through the conserved F or W. The order of the fields is D gene, CDR3 length, V gene, J gene, CDR3 DNA, CDR3 protein. D genes are given only for firm matches.

D gene: TRBD2
CDR3 length: 13
V gene: TRBV14
J gene: TRBJ2-1
CDR3 DNA: TGTGCCAGCAGCCGGACTAGAGGCAATGAGCAGTTCTTC
CDR3 protein: CASSRTRGNEQFF

D gene: .
CDR3 length: 15
V gene: TRBV12-5
J gene: TRBJ2-1
CDR3 DNA: TGTGCTAGTGGTTCCACTAGCAGATCCTACAATGAGCAGTTCTTC
CDR3 protein: CASGSTSRSYNEQFF

D gene: TRBD2
CDR3 length: 12
V gene: TRBV4-3
J gene: TRBJ2-1
CDR3 DNA: TGCGCCAGCAGCTCTTCGGGGGGTGAGCAGTTCTTC
CDR3 protein: CASSSSGGEQFF

D gene: .
CDR3 length: 13
V gene: TRBV12-3/TRBV12-4
J gene: TRBJ2-4
CDR3 DNA: TGTGCCAGCAGTTTTCTACAGGCGAACATTCAGTACTTC
CDR3 protein: CASSFLQANIQYF

D gene: .
CDR3 length: 14
V gene: TRBV30
J gene: TRBJ2-3
CDR3 DNA: TGTGCCTGGAGACAGGGATTCAGGACAGATACGCAGTATTTT
CDR3 protein: CAWRQGFRTDTQYF

D gene: .
CDR3 length: 14
V gene: TRBV9
J gene: TRBJ2-3
CDR3 DNA: TGTGCCAGCAGCTCCGCGGTAAGGTCAGATACGCAGTATTTT
CDR3 protein: CASSSAVRSDTQYF

D gene: TRBD2
CDR3 length: 14
V gene: TRBV5-1
J gene: TRBJ2-5
CDR3 DNA: TGCGCCAGCAGCTTCGGGGGGAATATACAGACCCAGTACTTC
CDR3 protein: CASSFGGNIQTQYF

D gene: .
CDR3 length: 13
V gene: TRBV6-2/TRBV6-3
J gene: TRBJ1-2
CDR3 DNA: TGTGCCAGCAGTTACTCTTCGCGGATACCCTACACCTTC
CDR3 protein: CASSYSSRIPYTF

D gene: TRBD2
CDR3 length: 19
V gene: TRBV2
J gene: TRBJ2-5
CDR3 DNA: TGTGCCAGCAGTGAAGCCACGACGGGGACTAGCGGGGGATGGGGGACCCAGTACTTC
CDR3 protein: CASSEATTGTSGGWGTQYF

D gene: TRBD2
CDR3 length: 17
V gene: TRBV4-1
J gene: TRBJ2-4
CDR3 DNA: TGCGCCAGCAGCCAAGGGGGACTAGTAATAGCCAAAAACATTCAGTACTTC
CDR3 protein: CASSQGGLVIAKNIQYF

D gene: TRBD1
CDR3 length: 13
V gene: TRBV5-1
J gene: TRBJ1-1
CDR3 DNA: TGCGCCAGCAGCGGACAGGGTTTGACTGAAGCTTTCTTT
CDR3 protein: CASSGQGLTEAFF